The rows below give T cell receptor beta chains drawn from one sample of a study of blood T cell repertoires in COVID-19. The protocol was immunoSEQ multiplex PCR, while the TCRdb copy is restricted to in-frame clones and leaves out a portion. The data contain some 70,000 clones, 88% of them seen just once; the ten biggest clones take up about 40%. The sequencing sample was made of peripheral blood. These receptors originate from a woman aged 55 to 70 with COVID-19, enrolled during active disease. Both conserved end residues are part of each CDR3. A D gene is named only where the DNA matches it firmly. Some rows mark clone size as missing; the rest say once, few, many or name a class of expanded clone.

v_call,cdr3_length,d_call,j_call,clone_size,cdr3_nt,cdr3_aa
TRBV9,14,NA,TRBJ2-2,NA,TGTGCCAGCAGTAAAGGGGGTTTCACCGGGGAGCTGTTTTTT,CASSKGGFTGELFF
TRBV25-1,16,TRBD2,TRBJ2-1,NA,TGTGCCAGCAGTGAATCGGGACTAGCGGTCCCAAGGGAGCAGTTCTTC,CASSESGLAVPREQFF
TRBV30,14,NA,TRBJ2-5,NA,TGTGCCTGGAGTTTGTTCGGGGGACTGGAGACCCAGTACTTC,CAWSLFGGLETQYF
TRBV23-1,16,NA,TRBJ1-2,NA,TGCGCCAGCAGTCAATTTCCTCTCCAGGGCGCCTATGGCTACACCTTC,CASSQFPLQGAYGYTF
TRBV2,14,TRBD1,TRBJ1-6,NA,TGTGCCAGCAGTGAAGAAGGGGGCGGTTCACCCCTCCACTTT,CASSEEGGGSPLHF
TRBV4-3,16,TRBD2,TRBJ2-3,NA,TGCGCCAGCAGCCAAGGATCTGCGGGGGGCACAGATACGCAGTATTTT,CASSQGSAGGTDTQYF
TRBV30,15,TRBD2,TRBJ2-1,NA,TGTGCCTGGACCCGGGCTAGCGGGCTCTACAATGAGCAGTTCTTC,CAWTRASGLYNEQFF
TRBV9,18,TRBD2,TRBJ2-3,once,TGTGCCAGCAGCGCCTCGTCCGGGACTAGCGGGAGCACAGATACGCAGTATTTT,CASSASSGTSGSTDTQYF
TRBV5-1,15,NA,TRBJ2-7,once,TGCGCCAGCAGCCCAGAGTTGGGACACGTCTACGAGCAGTACTTC,CASSPELGHVYEQYF
TRBV6-6,14,NA,TRBJ1-4,NA,TGTGCCAGCAGTAACTCGGGAGGGAATGAAAAACTGTTTTTT,CASSNSGGNEKLFF
TRBV5-6,13,NA,TRBJ1-5,NA,TGTGCCAGCAGCTTGTGGGGGGACTGGACCCAGCATTTT,CASSLWGDWTQHF
TRBV27,13,TRBD1,TRBJ2-7,NA,TGTGCCAGCAGTCCCGGACAGGGCTACGAGCAGTACTTC,CASSPGQGYEQYF
TRBV9,16,NA,TRBJ2-2,NA,TGTGCCAGCAGCGTAGGAACGGGGGGCAGAACCGGGGAGCTGTTTTTT,CASSVGTGGRTGELFF
TRBV9,13,NA,TRBJ2-5,NA,TGTGCCAGCAGCGGACTTGGAGGAGAGACCCAGTACTTC,CASSGLGGETQYF
TRBV11-2,12,NA,TRBJ2-2,NA,TGTGCCAGCAGCTTAGACGCCGGGGAGCTGTTTTTT,CASSLDAGELFF
TRBV4-2,13,NA,TRBJ1-2,once,TGTGCCAGCAGCCAAGAGTCCCTCTATGGCTACACCTTC,CASSQESLYGYTF
TRBV4-1,15,TRBD1,TRBJ2-1,NA,TGCGCCAGCAGCCAAGACAGGGGGCTAGGCAATGAGCAGTTCTTC,CASSQDRGLGNEQFF
TRBV19,14,NA,TRBJ1-1,NA,TGTGCCAGTAGCCTGGGACATCAGAACACTGAAGCTTTCTTT,CASSLGHQNTEAFF
TRBV2,17,NA,TRBJ2-2,NA,TGTGCCAGCAGTGGAGGGAGTAGGGCGGCTAACACCGGGGAGCTGTTTTTT,CASSGGSRAANTGELFF
TRBV27,16,TRBD1,TRBJ1-6,NA,TGTGCCAGCAGCAATCCGACAGGGGGAGGACACTCACCCCTCCACTTT,CASSNPTGGGHSPLHF
TRBV7-2,13,TRBD2,TRBJ2-1,NA,TGTGCCAGCAGGTCCATAGCGGGTCTAGAGGAGTTCTTC,CASRSIAGLEEFF
TRBV28,15,NA,TRBJ1-4,NA,TGTGCCAGCAGTCACAGCTTTCCAACTAATGAAAAACTGTTTTTT,CASSHSFPTNEKLFF
TRBV6-1,17,NA,TRBJ2-2,NA,TGTGCCAGCAGTGAAGCACTAGGACGGCCTAACACCGGGGAGCTGTTTTTT,CASSEALGRPNTGELFF
TRBV3-1/TRBV3-2,13,NA,TRBJ2-3,NA,TGTGCCAGCAGCCCCCAGTTCACAGATACGCAGTATTTT,CASSPQFTDTQYF
TRBV29-1,12,NA,TRBJ1-2,NA,TGCAGCGTTGAACGGCAGGGTTATGGCTACACCTTC,CSVERQGYGYTF
TRBV5-1,14,NA,TRBJ2-7,NA,TGCGCCAGCAGCTTGGGGTGGCAGACCTACGAGCAGTACTTC,CASSLGWQTYEQYF
TRBV9,11,TRBD1,TRBJ2-1,NA,TGTGCCAGCAGCCCAAGACAGGGTAGGTTCTTC,CASSPRQGRFF
TRBV28,15,NA,TRBJ1-2,once,TGTGCCAGCAGTTTAATCCCGCCGACAGCCTATGGCTACACCTTC,CASSLIPPTAYGYTF
TRBV5-8,17,TRBD2,TRBJ2-5,NA,TGTGCCAGCAGCCCGAGACTAGCGGGGGGGCCGCGAGAGACCCAGTACTTC,CASSPRLAGGPRETQYF
TRBV6-5,14,NA,TRBJ2-1,NA,TGTGCCAGCAGCCTTCAGGGAATCGACAATGAGCAGTTCTTC,CASSLQGIDNEQFF
TRBV4-3,16,TRBD1,TRBJ2-3,NA,TGCGCCAGCAGCCAACAGACAGGGGGAGACACAGATACGCAGTATTTT,CASSQQTGGDTDTQYF
TRBV10-3,16,TRBD2,TRBJ2-1,NA,TGTGCCATCAGTGAGTCGGGGAGCGGGATGAACAATGAGCAGTTCTTC,CAISESGSGMNNEQFF
TRBV6-2/TRBV6-3,15,TRBD1,TRBJ2-7,NA,TGTGCCAGCAGCTCCCCGGGACAGGGCTCCTACGAGCAGTACTTC,CASSSPGQGSYEQYF
TRBV5-8,16,NA,TRBJ2-3,NA,TGTGCCAGCAGCTTGGGGACATCCCGGGGCACAGATACGCAGTATTTT,CASSLGTSRGTDTQYF
TRBV6-4,13,NA,TRBJ1-2,NA,TGTGCCAGCCGGGGGGAACCGCCTCAGGGCTACACCTTC,CASRGEPPQGYTF
TRBV5-4,15,NA,TRBJ1-2,NA,TGTGCCAGCAGCTTGGCCGAGCTGGCTAACTATGGCTACACCTTC,CASSLAELANYGYTF
TRBV24-1,18,TRBD2,TRBJ2-3,NA,TGTGCCACTGGGGGGGCGCCGGCTAGCGGGAGGGCCGGAGATACGCAGTATTTT,CATGGAPASGRAGDTQYF
TRBV2,14,TRBD1,TRBJ1-6,NA,TGTGCCAGCAGTCCGGGACAGGCTAATTCACCCCTCCACTTT,CASSPGQANSPLHF
TRBV28,16,TRBD2,TRBJ2-3,once,TGTGCCAGCAGTTTATTCGCGGGAGATGGAGGAGATACGCAGTATTTT,CASSLFAGDGGDTQYF
TRBV4-1,14,NA,TRBJ2-2,NA,TGCGCCAGCAGCACTCCGGGAAACACCGGGGAGCTGTTTTTT,CASSTPGNTGELFF
TRBV7-9,15,NA,TRBJ1-2,NA,TGTGCCAGCAGCTTAGCCCCGGCTCCAGCGGATGGCTACACCTTC,CASSLAPAPADGYTF
TRBV4-3,16,TRBD2,TRBJ2-1,NA,TGCGCCAGCAGCCGGTCCGGGACTAGCGGGAGTCATGAGCAGTTCTTC,CASSRSGTSGSHEQFF
TRBV24-1,15,NA,TRBJ1-1,few,TGTGCCACCAGTGATCCAGGGGCGGCAAACACTGAAGCTTTCTTT,CATSDPGAANTEAFF
TRBV7-8,14,TRBD1,TRBJ1-2,NA,TGTGCCAGCAGCTTGGGACAGGGGCGCAGTGGCTACACCTTC,CASSLGQGRSGYTF
TRBV5-1,13,NA,TRBJ2-2,NA,TGCGCCAGCAGCAGCGGCCTCACCGGGGAGCTGTTTTTT,CASSSGLTGELFF
TRBV4-3,17,TRBD2,TRBJ2-5,NA,TGCGCCAGCAGCCAAGAAGGACCGGGAGGGGGACAAGAGACCCAGTACTTC,CASSQEGPGGGQETQYF
TRBV30,17,TRBD2,TRBJ2-2,NA,TGTGCCTGGACCCCCGGCGGGACTAGCGGGAGTTCCGGGGAGCTGTTTTTT,CAWTPGGTSGSSGELFF
TRBV29-1,14,NA,TRBJ1-1,NA,TGCAGCGCCCTGGTGGCGGCGATGAACACTGAAGCTTTCTTT,CSALVAAMNTEAFF
TRBV4-1,16,TRBD1,TRBJ2-1,NA,TGCGCCAGCAGACACGTTCCGGGACAGGGGCCCAATGAGCAGTTCTTC,CASRHVPGQGPNEQFF
TRBV7-2,15,TRBD1,TRBJ1-5,NA,TGTGCCAGCAGCTTAACAGGGGCCACCAGTCAGCCCCAGCATTTT,CASSLTGATSQPQHF
TRBV6-2/TRBV6-3,17,NA,TRBJ2-5,NA,TGTGCCAGCAGTTACGGCGGTTTGGGAGTAGGTCAGGAGACCCAGTACTTC,CASSYGGLGVGQETQYF
TRBV27,15,TRBD2,TRBJ2-2,NA,TGTGCCAGCAGTTTATACGGGGGGAGCACCGGGGAGCTGTTTTTT,CASSLYGGSTGELFF
TRBV6-1,16,NA,TRBJ1-4,NA,TGTGCCAGCAGTGACAGGCCTTGGGGGCAGGGTGAAAAACTGTTTTTT,CASSDRPWGQGEKLFF
TRBV4-3,15,NA,TRBJ2-1,NA,TGCGCCAGCAGCCTTACTAGCTACTCCTACAATGAGCAGTTCTTC,CASSLTSYSYNEQFF
TRBV15,13,NA,TRBJ1-1,NA,TGTGCCACCAGCAGCAGTTTGAACACTGAAGCTTTCTTT,CATSSSLNTEAFF
TRBV28,14,TRBD1,TRBJ1-4,NA,TGTGCCAGCATAGCGACAGGGGAGAGTGAAAAACTGTTTTTT,CASIATGESEKLFF
TRBV5-8,17,TRBD1,TRBJ1-1,once,TGTGCCAGCAGCGCGCTGTCGGGGGAGTTCAGGGGGACTGAAGCTTTCTTT,CASSALSGEFRGTEAFF